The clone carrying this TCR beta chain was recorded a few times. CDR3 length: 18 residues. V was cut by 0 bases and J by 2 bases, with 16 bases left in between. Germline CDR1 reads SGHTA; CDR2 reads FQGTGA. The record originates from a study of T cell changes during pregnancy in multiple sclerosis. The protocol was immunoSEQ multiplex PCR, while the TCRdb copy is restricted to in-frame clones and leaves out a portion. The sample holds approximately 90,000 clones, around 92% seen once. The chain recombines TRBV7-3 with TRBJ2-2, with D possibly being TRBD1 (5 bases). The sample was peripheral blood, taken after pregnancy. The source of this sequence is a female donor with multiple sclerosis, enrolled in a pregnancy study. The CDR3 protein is CASSLTNARQLNTGELFF. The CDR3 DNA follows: TGTGCCAGCAGCTTAACTAACGCTAGACAGCTTAACACCGGGGAGCTGTTTTTT. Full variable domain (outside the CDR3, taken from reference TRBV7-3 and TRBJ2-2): GAGVSQTPSNKVTEKGKYVELRCDPISGHTALYWYRQSLGQGPEFLIYFQGTGAADDSGLPNDRFFAVRPEGSVSTLKIQRTERGDSAVYLCASSLTNARQLNTGELFFGEGSRLTVL.